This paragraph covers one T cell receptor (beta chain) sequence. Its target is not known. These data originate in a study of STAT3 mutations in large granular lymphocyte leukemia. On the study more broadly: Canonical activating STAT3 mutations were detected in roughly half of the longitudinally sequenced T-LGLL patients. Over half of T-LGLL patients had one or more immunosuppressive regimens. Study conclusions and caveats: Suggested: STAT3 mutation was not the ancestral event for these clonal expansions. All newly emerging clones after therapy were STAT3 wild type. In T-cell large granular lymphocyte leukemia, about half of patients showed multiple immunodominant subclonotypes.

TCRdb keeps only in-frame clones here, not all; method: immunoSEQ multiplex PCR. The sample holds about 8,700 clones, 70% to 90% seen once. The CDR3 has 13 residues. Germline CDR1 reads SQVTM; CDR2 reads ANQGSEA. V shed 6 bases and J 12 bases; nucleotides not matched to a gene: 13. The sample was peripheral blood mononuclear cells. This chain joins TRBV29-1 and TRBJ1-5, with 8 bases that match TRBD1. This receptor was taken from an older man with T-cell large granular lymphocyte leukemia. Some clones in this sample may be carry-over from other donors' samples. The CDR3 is CSVQDGQGENQHF. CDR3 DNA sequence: TGCAGCGTACAGGACGGACAGGGAGAGAACCAGCATTTT.